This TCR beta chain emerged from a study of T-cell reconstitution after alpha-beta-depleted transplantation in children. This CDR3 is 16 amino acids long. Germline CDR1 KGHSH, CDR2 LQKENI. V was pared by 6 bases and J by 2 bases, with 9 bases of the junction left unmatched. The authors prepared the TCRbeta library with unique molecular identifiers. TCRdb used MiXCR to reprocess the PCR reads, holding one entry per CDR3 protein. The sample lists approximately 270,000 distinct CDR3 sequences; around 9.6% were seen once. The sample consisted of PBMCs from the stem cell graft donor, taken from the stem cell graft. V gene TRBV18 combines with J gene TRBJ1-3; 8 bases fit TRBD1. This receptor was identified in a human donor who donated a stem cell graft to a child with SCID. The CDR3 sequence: CASSRQGPLPGNTIYF. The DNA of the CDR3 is TGTGCCAGCTCTAGACAGGGGCCCCTGCCTGGAAACACCATATATTTT.